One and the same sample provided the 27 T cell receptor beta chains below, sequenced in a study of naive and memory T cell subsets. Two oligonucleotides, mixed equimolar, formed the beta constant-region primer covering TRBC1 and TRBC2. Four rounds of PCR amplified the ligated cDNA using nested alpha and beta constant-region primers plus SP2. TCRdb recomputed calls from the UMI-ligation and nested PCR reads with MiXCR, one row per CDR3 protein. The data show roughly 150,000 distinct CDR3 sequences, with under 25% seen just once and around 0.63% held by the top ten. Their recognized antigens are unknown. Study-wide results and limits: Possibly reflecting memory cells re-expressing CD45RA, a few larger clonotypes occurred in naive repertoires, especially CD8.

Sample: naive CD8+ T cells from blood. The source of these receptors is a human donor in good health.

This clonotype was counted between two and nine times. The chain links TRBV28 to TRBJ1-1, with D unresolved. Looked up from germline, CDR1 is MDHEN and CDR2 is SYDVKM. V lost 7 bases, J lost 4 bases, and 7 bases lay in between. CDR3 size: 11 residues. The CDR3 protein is CASTRSTEAFF. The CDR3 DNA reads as TGTGCCAGCACAAGGAGCACTGAAGCTTTCTTT. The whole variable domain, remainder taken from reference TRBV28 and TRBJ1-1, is DVKVTQSSRYLVKRTGEKVFLECVQDMDHENMFWYRQDPGLGLRLIYFSYDVKMKEKGDIPEGYSVSREKKERFSLILESASTNQTSMYLCASTRSTEAFFGQGTRLTVV.

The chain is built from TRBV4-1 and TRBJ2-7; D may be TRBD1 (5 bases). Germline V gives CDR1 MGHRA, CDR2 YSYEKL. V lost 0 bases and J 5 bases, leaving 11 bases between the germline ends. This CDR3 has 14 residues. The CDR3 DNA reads TGCGCCAGCAGCCAAGATTTTTCCAGGGACGAGCAGTACTTC. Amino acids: CASSQDFSRDEQYF.

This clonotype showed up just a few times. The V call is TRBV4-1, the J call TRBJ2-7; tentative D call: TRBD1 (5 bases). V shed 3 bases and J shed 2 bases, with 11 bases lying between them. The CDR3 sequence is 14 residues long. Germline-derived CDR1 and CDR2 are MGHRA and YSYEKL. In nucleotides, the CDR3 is TGCGCCAGCAGCCACCCTCAGGGCACCTACGAGCAGTACTTC. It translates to CASSHPQGTYEQYF.

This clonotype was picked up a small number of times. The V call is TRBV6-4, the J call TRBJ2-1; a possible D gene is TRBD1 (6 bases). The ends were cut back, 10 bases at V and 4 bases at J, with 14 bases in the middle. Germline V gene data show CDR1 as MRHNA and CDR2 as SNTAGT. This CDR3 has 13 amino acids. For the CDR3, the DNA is TGTGCCACCACCCGGACAGAGTACAATGAGCAGTTCTTC. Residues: CATTRTEYNEQFF.

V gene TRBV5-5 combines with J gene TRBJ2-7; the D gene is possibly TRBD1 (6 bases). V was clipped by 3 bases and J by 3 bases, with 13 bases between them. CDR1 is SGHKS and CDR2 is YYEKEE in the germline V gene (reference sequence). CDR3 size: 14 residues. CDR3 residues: CASSSTGRSYEQYF. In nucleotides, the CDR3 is TGTGCCAGCAGCTCTACAGGGCGAAGCTACGAGCAGTACTTC.

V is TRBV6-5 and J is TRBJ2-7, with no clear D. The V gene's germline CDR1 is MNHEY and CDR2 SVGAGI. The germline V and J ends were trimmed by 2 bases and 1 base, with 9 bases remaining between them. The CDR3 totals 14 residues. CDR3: CASSYDVQSYEQYF. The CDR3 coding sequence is TGTGCCAGCAGTTACGACGTACAGTCCTACGAGCAGTACTTC.

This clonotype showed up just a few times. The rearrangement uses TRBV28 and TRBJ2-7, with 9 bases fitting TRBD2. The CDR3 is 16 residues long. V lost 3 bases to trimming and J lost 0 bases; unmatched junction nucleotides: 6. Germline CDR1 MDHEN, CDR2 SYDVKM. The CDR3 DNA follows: TGTGCCAGCAGTTTGATGACTAGCGGCAACTCCTACGAGCAGTACTTC. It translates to CASSLMTSGNSYEQYF.

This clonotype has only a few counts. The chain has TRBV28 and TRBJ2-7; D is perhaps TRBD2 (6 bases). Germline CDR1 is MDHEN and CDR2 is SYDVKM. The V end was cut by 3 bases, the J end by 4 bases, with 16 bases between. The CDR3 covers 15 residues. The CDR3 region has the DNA TGTGCCAGCAGTTTTTCCGGGGGACCAACGTACGAGCAGTACTTC. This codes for CASSFSGGPTYEQYF.

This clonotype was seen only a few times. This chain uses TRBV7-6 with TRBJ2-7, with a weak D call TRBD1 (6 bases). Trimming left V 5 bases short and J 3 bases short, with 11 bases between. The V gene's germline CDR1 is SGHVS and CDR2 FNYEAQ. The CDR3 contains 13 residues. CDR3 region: CASSPRQDYEQYF. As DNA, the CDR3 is TGTGCCAGCAGCCCCCGACAGGACTACGAGCAGTACTTC.

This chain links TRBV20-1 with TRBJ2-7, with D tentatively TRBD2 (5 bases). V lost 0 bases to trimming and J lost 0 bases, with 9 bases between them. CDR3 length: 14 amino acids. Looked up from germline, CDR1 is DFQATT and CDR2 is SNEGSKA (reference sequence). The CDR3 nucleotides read TGCAGTGCTAGAGATAGGAGGAGCTCCTACGAGCAGTACTTC. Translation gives CSARDRRSSYEQYF.

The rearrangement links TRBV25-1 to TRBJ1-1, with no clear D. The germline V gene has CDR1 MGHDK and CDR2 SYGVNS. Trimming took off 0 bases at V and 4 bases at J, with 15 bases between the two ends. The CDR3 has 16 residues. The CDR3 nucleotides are TGTGCCAGCAGTGAATATCCTCTTTTTGGGGTCACTGAAGCTTTCTTT. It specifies CASSEYPLFGVTEAFF.

The CDR3 sequence: CASSIRVAGDTSSYNEQFF. CDR3 coding DNA: TGTGCCAGTAGTATTAGGGTAGCGGGAGATACGAGCTCCTACAATGAGCAGTTCTTC. The V gene is TRBV19, the J gene TRBJ2-1, with 9 bases aligning to TRBD2. Per the germline V gene, CDR1 is LNHDA and CDR2 is SQIVND (reference sequence). V shed 3 bases and J 0 bases; nucleotides not matched to a gene: 12. This CDR3 has 19 amino acids.

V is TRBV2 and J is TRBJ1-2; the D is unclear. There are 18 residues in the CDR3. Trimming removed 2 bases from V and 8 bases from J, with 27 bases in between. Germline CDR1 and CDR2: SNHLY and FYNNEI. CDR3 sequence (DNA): TGTGCCAGCAGTGAAATGGAGGAGGGTTCAGGAAGAGTAGAAGGCTACACCTTC. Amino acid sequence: CASSEMEEGSGRVEGYTF.

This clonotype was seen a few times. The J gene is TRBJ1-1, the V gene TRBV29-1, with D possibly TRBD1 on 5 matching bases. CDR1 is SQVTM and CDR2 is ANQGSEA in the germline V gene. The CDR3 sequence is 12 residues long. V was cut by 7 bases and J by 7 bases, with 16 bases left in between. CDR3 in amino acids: CSAKPQGFEAFF. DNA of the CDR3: TGCAGCGCTAAACCTCAGGGATTTGAAGCTTTCTTT.

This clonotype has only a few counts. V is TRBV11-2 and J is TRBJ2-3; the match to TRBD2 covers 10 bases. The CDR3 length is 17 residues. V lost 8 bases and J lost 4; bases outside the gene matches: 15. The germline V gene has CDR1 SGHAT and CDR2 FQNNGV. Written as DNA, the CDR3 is TGTGCCAGCGCCATAACCGGAAGCGGGAGGGCCCCAGATACGCAGTATTTT. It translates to CASAITGSGRAPDTQYF.

The CDR3 loop reads CASRHSGLAEETQYF. The CDR3 bases are TGTGCCAGCAGACACTCGGGACTAGCGGAAGAGACCCAGTACTTC. The rearrangement uses TRBV6-5 and TRBJ2-5, with 11 positions matching TRBD2. The CDR3 contains 15 residues. Germline V gene lookup returns CDR1 MNHEY and CDR2 SVGAGI. Trimming at V came to 6 bases and at J to 3 bases, leaving 6 bases not matched to a gene.

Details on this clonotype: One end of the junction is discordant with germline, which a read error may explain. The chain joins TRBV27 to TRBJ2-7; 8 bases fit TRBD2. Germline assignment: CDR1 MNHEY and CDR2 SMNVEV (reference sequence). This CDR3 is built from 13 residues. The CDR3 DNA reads TGTGCCAGCAGTTCGGGAGGGTTCTACGAGCAGAACTTC. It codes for CASSSGGFYEQNF.

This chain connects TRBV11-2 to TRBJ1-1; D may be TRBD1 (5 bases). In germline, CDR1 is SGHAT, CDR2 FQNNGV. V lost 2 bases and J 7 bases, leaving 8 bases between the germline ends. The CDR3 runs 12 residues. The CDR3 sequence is CASSLSGFEAFF. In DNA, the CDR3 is TGTGCCAGCAGCTTATCAGGGTTTGAAGCTTTCTTT.

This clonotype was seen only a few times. The CDR3 nucleotides read TGTGCCAGCAGCTTGGCTCGCCTGACGGGCAATCAGCCCCAGCATTTT. It codes for CASSLARLTGNQPQHF. The chain links TRBV5-8 to TRBJ1-5; D ambiguous. V lost 0 bases and J lost 2, with 12 bases in between. The CDR3 has 16 amino acids. Per the germline V gene, CDR1 is SGHTS and CDR2 is YDEGEE.

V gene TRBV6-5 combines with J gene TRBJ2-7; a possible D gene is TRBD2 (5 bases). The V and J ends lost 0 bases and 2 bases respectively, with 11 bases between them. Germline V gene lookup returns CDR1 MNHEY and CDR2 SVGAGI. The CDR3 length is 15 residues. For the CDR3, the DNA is TGTGCCAGCAGTTACTCGGAGGAGACGGCCTACGAGCAGTACTTC. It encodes CASSYSEETAYEQYF.

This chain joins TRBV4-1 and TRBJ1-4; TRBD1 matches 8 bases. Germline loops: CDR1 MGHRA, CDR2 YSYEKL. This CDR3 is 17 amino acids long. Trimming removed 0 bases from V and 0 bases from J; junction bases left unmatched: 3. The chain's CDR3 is CASSQEGTGPTNEKLFF. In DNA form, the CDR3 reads TGCGCCAGCAGCCAAGAAGGGACAGGTCCAACTAATGAAAAACTGTTTTTT.

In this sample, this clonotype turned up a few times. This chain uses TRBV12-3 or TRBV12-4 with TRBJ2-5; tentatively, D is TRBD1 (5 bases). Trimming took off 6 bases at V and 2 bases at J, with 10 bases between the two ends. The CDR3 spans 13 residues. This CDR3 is CASRFRVQETQYF. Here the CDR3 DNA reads TGTGCCAGCAGGTTCAGGGTTCAAGAGACCCAGTACTTC.

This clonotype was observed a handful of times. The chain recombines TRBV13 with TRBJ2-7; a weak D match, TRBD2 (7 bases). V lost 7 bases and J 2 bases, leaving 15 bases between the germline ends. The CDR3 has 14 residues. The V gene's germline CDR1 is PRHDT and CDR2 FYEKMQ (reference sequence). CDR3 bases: TGTGCCAGCACCGGAGGGGGGGCCACCTACGAGCAGTACTTC. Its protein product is CASTGGGATYEQYF.

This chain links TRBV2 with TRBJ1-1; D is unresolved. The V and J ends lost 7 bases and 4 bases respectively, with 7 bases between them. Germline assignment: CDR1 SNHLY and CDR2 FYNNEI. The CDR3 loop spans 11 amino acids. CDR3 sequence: CASITVTEAFF. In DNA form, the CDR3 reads TGTGCCAGCATTACAGTCACTGAAGCTTTCTTT.

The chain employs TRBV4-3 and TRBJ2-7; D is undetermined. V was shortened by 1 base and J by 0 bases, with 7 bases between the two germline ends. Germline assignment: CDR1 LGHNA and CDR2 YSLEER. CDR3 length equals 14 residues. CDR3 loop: CASSQVHSSYEQYF. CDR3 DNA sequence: TGCGCCAGCAGCCAAGTTCACAGCTCCTACGAGCAGTACTTC.

CDR3 DNA sequence: TGCGCCAGCAGCATATACGGACAGGGGGCAGAGCAGTACTTC. Amino acid sequence: CASSIYGQGAEQYF. The V gene is TRBV5-1, the J gene TRBJ2-7; 11 nucleotides match TRBD1. There are 14 residues in the CDR3. Germline V gives CDR1 SGHRS, CDR2 YFSETQ. V dropped 4 bases and J dropped 7; count of bases not matched to a gene: 7.

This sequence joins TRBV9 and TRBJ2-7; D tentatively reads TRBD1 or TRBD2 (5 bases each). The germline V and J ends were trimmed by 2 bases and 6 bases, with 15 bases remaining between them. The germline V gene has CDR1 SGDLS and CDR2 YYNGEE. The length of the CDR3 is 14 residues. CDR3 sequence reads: CASSVEGLAGEQYF. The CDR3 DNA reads TGTGCCAGCAGCGTTGAGGGGCTAGCTGGCGAGCAGTACTTC. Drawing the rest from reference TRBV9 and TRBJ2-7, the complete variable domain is DSGVTQTPKHLITATGQRVTLRCSPRSGDLSVYWYQQSLDQGLQFLIQYYNGEERAKGNILERFSAQQFPDLHSELNLSSLELGDSALYFCASSVEGLAGEQYFGPGTRLTVT.